These 32 T cell receptor beta chains originate from one sample sequenced in a study of T cell responses to AZD1222 COVID-19 vaccine. The protocol was immunoSEQ multiplex PCR, while the TCRdb copy is restricted to in-frame clones and leaves out a portion. The sample consists of about 100,000 clones, over 90% of them appearing once. The sequences come from peripheral blood, collected on day 0 of AZD1222 vaccination. The receptor source for this set is an adult in good health.

CDR3 amino acids: CASSPDRDLMNTEAFF. The DNA of the CDR3 is TGTGCCAGCAGCCCCGACAGGGATCTAATGAACACTGAAGCTTTCTTT. V is TRBV7-9 and J is TRBJ1-1; 7 bases align to TRBD1. The CDR3 runs 16 residues. The junction had 9 bases not matched to a gene; V was cut back by 5 bases and J by 0 bases. CDR1 SEHNR and CDR2 FQNEAQ come from the germline V gene (reference sequence).

This chain joins TRBV10-2 and TRBJ1-2, with D maybe TRBD1 (5 bases). V was pared by 4 bases and J by 0 bases, with 12 bases between. Germline values: CDR1 WSHSY, CDR2 SAAADI. CDR3 length: 15 amino acids. CDR3 protein: CASSADSIANYGYTF. Written as DNA, the CDR3 is TGCGCCAGCAGTGCCGACAGCATTGCTAACTATGGCTACACCTTC.

The chain employs TRBV5-4 and TRBJ1-2; 7 nucleotides agree with TRBD1. V was pared by 4 bases and J by 3 bases, with 3 bases of the junction left unmatched. The germline CDR1 and CDR2 sequences are SGHNT and YYREEE (reference sequence). CDR3 length: 13 residues. CDR3 in amino acids: CASSLTGDYGYTF. The CDR3 coding sequence is TGTGCCAGCAGCCTAACAGGGGACTATGGCTACACCTTC.

The chain links TRBV10-3 to TRBJ1-6, with 11 bases that match TRBD1. V gave up 7 bases and J gave up 10 bases; unmatched junction bases: 3. Germline V gives CDR1 ENHRY, CDR2 SYGVKD. This CDR3 has 13 amino acids. This CDR3 is CAIKGQGDSPLHF. Here the CDR3 DNA reads TGTGCCATCAAGGGACAGGGGGACTCACCCCTCCACTTT.

The V call is TRBV7-8, the J call TRBJ2-3; D possibly corresponds to TRBD2 (6 bases). V was cut by 5 bases and J by 6 bases, with 18 bases left in between. Germline assignment: CDR1 SGHVS and CDR2 FQNEAQ. This CDR3 spans 15 amino acids. The DNA for the CDR3 is TGTGCCAGCAGCCGTAGCGGACGAGTTGCGGATACGCAGTATTTT. Translated, it gives CASSRSGRVADTQYF.

As concerns this clone: Other DNA sequences in the same sample also yield this CDR3. This chain uses TRBV14 with TRBJ2-7; no firm D call. This CDR3 is 11 amino acids long. The germline V gene has CDR1 SGHDN and CDR2 FVKESK. Trimming removed 1 base at V and 2 bases at J, with 0 bases between. In DNA, the CDR3 is TGTGCCAGCAGCCAAGCCTACGAGCAGTACTTC. Translation gives CASSQAYEQYF.

This clone was seen a single time. This chain uses TRBV3-1 (or the pseudogene TRBV3-2) with TRBJ1-4; a possible D gene is TRBD1 (5 bases). The CDR3 length is 15 residues. Trimming removed 4 bases from V and 4 bases from J, with 13 bases in between. The germline V gene encodes CDR1 LGHDT and CDR2 YNNKEL (reference sequence). The CDR3 sequence: CASSPRDGSNEKLFF. The DNA of the CDR3 is TGTGCCAGCAGCCCCCGGGACGGAAGTAATGAAAAACTGTTTTTT.

The V call is TRBV11-2, the J call TRBJ2-1; D might be TRBD1 (6 bases). The V gene's germline CDR1 is SGHAT and CDR2 FQNNGV. The V end was cut by 2 bases, the J end by 9 bases, with 26 bases between. There are 18 residues in the CDR3. The CDR3 DNA sequence: TGTGCCAGCAGCTTATTACCAGAGGGGACACATAGGACCGGTGAGCAGTTCTTC. The encoded protein is CASSLLPEGTHRTGEQFF.

The J gene is TRBJ2-1, the V gene TRBV29-1, with D perhaps TRBD2 (6 bases). Trimming removed 0 bases at V and 3 bases at J, with 15 bases between. There are 16 residues in the CDR3. CDR1 SQVTM and CDR2 ANQGSEA come from the germline V gene. CDR3 sequence reads: CSVEDPGEVFYNEQFF. As DNA, the CDR3 is TGCAGCGTTGAAGATCCGGGGGAAGTCTTCTACAATGAGCAGTTCTTC.

CDR3 in amino acids: CASSLASHSNQPQHF. The DNA for the CDR3 is TGTGCCAGCAGCTTGGCATCCCATAGCAATCAGCCCCAGCATTTT. The gene calls are TRBV7-8 and TRBJ1-5, with D unclear. This CDR3 has 15 amino acids. Deletions cut 3 bases from V and 0 bases from J, with 9 bases between. Germline assignment: CDR1 SGHVS and CDR2 FQNEAQ.

On this clone itself: At one end, the junction sequence differs from germline, possibly due to a read error. This chain connects TRBV7-9 to TRBJ2-4; 9 bases align to TRBD2. Germline loops: CDR1 SEHNR, CDR2 FQNEAQ (reference sequence). The CDR3 totals 13 residues. The CDR3 nucleotides are TGTGCCAGCAGCCGGGACTCGCGGGAGGGCGGGGTCTTC. As protein: CASSRDSREGGVF.

The V gene is TRBV6-5, the J gene TRBJ2-2; D not certain. This CDR3 comprises 14 residues. Trimming shortened V by 7 bases and J by 2 bases, and 11 bases separated the two germline ends. Germline CDR1 and CDR2: MNHEY and SVGAGI. CDR3 protein: CASTGQLNTGELFF. CDR3 sequence (DNA): TGTGCCAGCACCGGGCAACTTAACACCGGGGAGCTGTTTTTT.

The rearrangement links TRBV19 to TRBJ1-1, with D perhaps TRBD1 (6 bases). Germline values: CDR1 LNHDA, CDR2 SQIVND (reference sequence). The CDR3 is made up of 13 amino acids. Trimming stripped 4 bases from V and 6 bases from J, with 12 bases between. For the CDR3, the DNA is TGTGCCAGTAGTAACGGGGGCCTCGCTGAAGCTTTCTTT. The encoded protein is CASSNGGLAEAFF.

V usage is TRBV28 and J usage is TRBJ2-2; TRBD2 aligns across 10 bases. This CDR3 spans 17 amino acids. Germline CDR1 MDHEN, CDR2 SYDVKM. V gave up 2 bases and J gave up 3 bases; unmatched junction bases: 6. As DNA, the CDR3 is TGTGCCAGCAGTTTAAAGGCTAGCGGGAGATACACCGGGGAGCTGTTTTTT. It translates to CASSLKASGRYTGELFF. Full variable domain (outside the CDR3, taken from reference TRBV28 and TRBJ2-2): DVKVTQSSRYLVKRTGEKVFLECVQDMDHENMFWYRQDPGLGLRLIYFSYDVKMKEKGDIPEGYSVSREKKERFSLILESASTNQTSMYLCASSLKASGRYTGELFFGEGSRLTVL.

The chain is built from TRBV6-6 and TRBJ1-1; no definite D call. The V and J ends lost 6 bases and 3 bases respectively, with 5 bases between them. The CDR3 loop spans 11 amino acids. The germline CDR1 and CDR2 sequences are MNHNY and SVGAGI (reference sequence). Here the CDR3 DNA reads TGTGCCAGCAGCCCAGACACTGAAGCTTTCTTT. Translation gives CASSPDTEAFF.

V is TRBV30 and J is TRBJ1-5, with unresolved D. CDR1 is GTSNPN, CDR2 SVGIG, per germline (reference sequence). This CDR3 is 12 amino acids long. Trimming shortened V by 7 bases and J by 7 bases, and 14 bases separated the two germline ends. DNA of the CDR3: TGTGCCTCAAAACTGGAAGGGCAGCCCCAGCATTTT. Its protein product is CASKLEGQPQHF.

A single count supports this clone. The chain is built from TRBV5-4 and TRBJ2-1; TRBD1 agrees at 9 bases. The CDR3 totals 16 residues. Per the germline V gene, CDR1 is SGHNT and CDR2 is YYREEE (reference sequence). Trimming at V came to 3 bases and at J to 2 bases, leaving 6 bases not matched to a gene. The CDR3 here is CASSSRQGDTYNEQFF. Here the CDR3 DNA reads TGTGCCAGCAGCTCGAGACAGGGGGATACCTACAATGAGCAGTTCTTC.

The V call is TRBV15, the J call TRBJ1-3; tentative D call: TRBD1 (6 bases). The CDR3 runs 17 residues. Trimming stripped 0 bases from V and 2 bases from J, with 14 bases between. Germline loops: CDR1 LNHNV, CDR2 YYDKDF (reference sequence). The CDR3 is CATSRDGGSGAGNTIYF. The CDR3 coding sequence is TGTGCCACCAGCAGAGATGGGGGTTCAGGGGCTGGAAACACCATATATTTT.

For the CDR3, the DNA is TGCGCCAGCAGCTTGGCCCCTAGCGGGGAGACCCAGTACTTC. It specifies CASSLAPSGETQYF. This chain connects TRBV5-1 to TRBJ2-5; 8 bases line up with TRBD2. The junction had 3 bases not matched to a gene; V was cut back by 0 bases and J by 5 bases. CDR1 SGHRS and CDR2 YFSETQ come from the germline V gene. The CDR3 length is 14 residues.

The rearrangement joins TRBV19 to TRBJ1-5; D remains unclear. Germline CDR1 LNHDA, CDR2 SQIVND (reference sequence). This CDR3 spans 13 amino acids. The V end lost 2 bases, the J end lost 7 bases, and 9 bases lay between the germline ends. In DNA, the CDR3 is TGTGCCAGTAGTATACGGATGGGCCAGCCCCAGCATTTT. Protein sequence: CASSIRMGQPQHF.

This chain connects TRBV27 to TRBJ2-5; D is unresolved. CDR3 size: 15 residues. Germline CDR1 and CDR2: MNHEY and SMNVEV (reference sequence). V shed 6 bases and J shed 4 bases, with 18 bases lying between them. CDR3 coding DNA: TGTGCCAGCAGACTAACCCCTACCTCCAGAGAGACCCAGTACTTC. Translating gives CASRLTPTSRETQYF.

CDR3 sequence reads: CASSPLAGDTDTQYF. CDR3 bases: TGTGCCAGCAGCCCACTAGCGGGAGACACAGATACGCAGTATTTT. V gene TRBV9 combines with J gene TRBJ2-3; 11 bases align to TRBD2. This CDR3 contains 15 residues. Trimming removed 4 bases from V and 2 bases from J; junction bases left unmatched: 3. Germline assignment: CDR1 SGDLS and CDR2 YYNGEE.

The V and J genes are TRBV4-1 and TRBJ1-4; D is ambiguous. Per germline, CDR1 MGHRA and CDR2 YSYEKL. CDR3 length: 14 amino acids. Trimming took off 5 bases at V and 7 bases at J, with 14 bases between the two ends. The CDR3 is CASSTTFTPEKLFF. The CDR3 region has the DNA TGCGCCAGCAGCACGACATTTACCCCTGAAAAACTGTTTTTT.

This clone was seen just once. V usage is TRBV7-3 and J usage is TRBJ2-3, with D perhaps being TRBD1 or TRBD2 (5 bases each). CDR3 length equals 15 residues. V was trimmed by 4 bases and J by 6 bases, leaving 17 bases between them. Germline CDR1 reads SGHTA; CDR2 reads FQGTGA. The CDR3 DNA follows: TGTGCCAGCAGCTCTAAAGGGACCGAGATGGATACGCAGTATTTT. It specifies CASSSKGTEMDTQYF.

The rearrangement uses TRBV28 and TRBJ2-7; 9 bases align to TRBD1. The CDR3 is 15 amino acids. J lost 0 bases, V lost 6 bases, and 6 bases had no gene match. From germline, CDR1 is MDHEN and CDR2 SYDVKM. The CDR3 nucleotides read TGTGCCAGCAGCCCCGGGACAGGGTACTCCTACGAGCAGTACTTC. Protein sequence: CASSPGTGYSYEQYF.

The chain employs TRBV19 and TRBJ1-5, with D unresolved. Deletions cut 3 bases from V and 1 base from J, with 7 bases between. The length of the CDR3 is 14 residues. The germline gives CDR1 LNHDA, CDR2 SQIVND (reference sequence). In nucleotides, the CDR3 is TGTGCCAGTAGTATTGGCGGAAGCAATCAGCCCCAGCATTTT. Translated, it gives CASSIGGSNQPQHF. Based on the CDR3 plus reference TRBV19 and TRBJ1-5, the full variable domain is DGGITQSPKYLFRKEGQNVTLSCEQNLNHDAMYWYRQDPGQGLRLIYYSQIVNDFQKGDIAEGYSVSREKKESFPLTVTSAQKNPTAFYLCASSIGGSNQPQHFGDGTRLSIL.

The CDR3 loop is CASSSIMNTEAFF. The CDR3 coding sequence is TGTGCCAGCAGTTCAATAATGAACACTGAAGCTTTCTTT. This rearrangement joins TRBV6-1 to TRBJ1-1; the D is unclear. Germline CDR1 is MNHNS and CDR2 is SASEGT. The length of the CDR3 is 13 residues. V was shortened by 5 bases and J by 0 bases, with 7 bases between the two germline ends.

This clone occurred a few times. The chain links TRBV10-1 to TRBJ2-7; TRBD2 might be the D (6 bases). From germline, CDR1 is WNHNN and CDR2 SYGVQD (reference sequence). V lost 2 bases to trimming and J lost 8 bases, with 19 bases between them. The CDR3 sequence is 15 residues long. CDR3 region: CASSEPRRGSVQQYF. CDR3 coding DNA: TGCGCCAGCAGTGAGCCCAGACGGGGGTCCGTGCAGCAGTACTTC.

V is TRBV7-9 and J is TRBJ1-2; possibly TRBD1 for D (6 bases). V was shortened by 9 bases and J by 5 bases, with 10 bases between the two germline ends. The CDR3 is 11 amino acids. Germline loops: CDR1 SEHNR, CDR2 FQNEAQ (reference sequence). The CDR3 region is CASSTGYGYTF. CDR3 nucleotide sequence: TGTGCCAGTTCGACAGGTTATGGCTACACCTTC.

The rearrangement uses TRBV27 and TRBJ1-5; a weak D match, TRBD1 (6 bases). There are 16 residues in the CDR3. CDR1 and CDR2 (germline): MNHEY, SMNVEV (reference sequence). Deletions cut 3 bases from V and 0 bases from J, with 12 bases between. In nucleotides, the CDR3 is TGTGCCAGCAGTTTTGGAGGGGGAAGTAGCAATCAGCCCCAGCATTTT. Its protein product is CASSFGGGSSNQPQHF.

This chain connects TRBV19 to TRBJ2-1; tentative D call: TRBD2 (6 bases). Germline assignment: CDR1 LNHDA and CDR2 SQIVND (reference sequence). The V end lost 3 bases, the J end lost 0 bases, and 9 bases lay between the germline ends. There are 15 residues in the CDR3. CDR3: CASSIGGFSYNEQFF. CDR3 sequence (DNA): TGTGCCAGTAGTATCGGGGGATTCTCCTACAATGAGCAGTTCTTC.

This rearrangement joins TRBV28 to TRBJ2-7; D uncertain. V was shortened by 7 bases and J by 2 bases, with 18 bases between the two germline ends. The CDR3 is 15 amino acids. Germline CDR1 and CDR2: MDHEN and SYDVKM. The CDR3 nucleotides are TGTGCCAGCACGATCTTTGGACCCAAAGCCTACGAGCAGTACTTC. It codes for CASTIFGPKAYEQYF.